The rows below give T cell receptor beta chains drawn from one sample of a study of shared clonotypes between healthy human individuals. This table comes from immunoSEQ multiplex PCR, and its TCRdb copy is limited to in-frame clones, with some not included. Of more than 400,000 clones in the sample, roughly 95% were seen once. Sequencing used naive CD4+ T cells sorted from blood. These TCRs come from a woman in her 30s in good health. The conserved cysteine and the conserved F or W are not part of the CDR3 here.

cdr3_length: 13
j_call: TRBJ2-7
v_call: TRBV11-3
cdr3_aa: ASTKEGDSSYEQY

cdr3_length: 11
j_call: TRBJ1-2
v_call: TRBV29-1
cdr3_aa: SVEVQEIYGYT

cdr3_length: 17
j_call: TRBJ2-6
v_call: TRBV18
cdr3_aa: ASSLTPRQGSSGANVLT

cdr3_length: 14
j_call: TRBJ1-3
v_call: TRBV25-1
cdr3_aa: ASSEGGGWLGNTIY

cdr3_length: 11
j_call: TRBJ1-1
v_call: TRBV11-1
cdr3_aa: ASSLSWNTEAF

cdr3_length: 14
j_call: TRBJ1-1
v_call: TRBV5-4
cdr3_aa: ASSSGGTTILGEAF

cdr3_length: 13
j_call: TRBJ2-7
v_call: TRBV18
cdr3_aa: ASSPLPDLEYEQY

cdr3_length: 10
j_call: TRBJ2-5
v_call: TRBV19
cdr3_aa: ATRHTQETQY

cdr3_length: 13
j_call: TRBJ1-1
v_call: TRBV6-5
cdr3_aa: ASSYLIGGRSEAF

cdr3_length: 9
j_call: TRBJ2-1
v_call: TRBV18
cdr3_aa: ASSGGNEQF

cdr3_length: 13
j_call: TRBJ2-7
v_call: TRBV5-6
cdr3_aa: ASSLRGKVGYEQY

cdr3_length: 12
j_call: TRBJ1-2
v_call: TRBV18
cdr3_aa: ATTSWDRASGYT

cdr3_length: 11
j_call: TRBJ2-7
v_call: TRBV18
cdr3_aa: ASSPPGVNEQY

cdr3_length: 12
j_call: NA
v_call: TRBV28
cdr3_aa: ASSLPGGDYEQY

cdr3_length: 9
j_call: TRBJ2-4
v_call: TRBV6-5
cdr3_aa: ASSYLNIQY

cdr3_length: 13
j_call: TRBJ2-1
v_call: TRBV7-7
cdr3_aa: ASSSGTSGNNEQF

cdr3_length: 12
j_call: TRBJ2-7
v_call: TRBV5-1
cdr3_aa: ASSLPGAVGEQY

cdr3_length: 12
j_call: TRBJ2-3
v_call: TRBV11-3
cdr3_aa: ASSLHGVTDTQY

cdr3_length: 14
j_call: TRBJ1-4
v_call: TRBV5-1
cdr3_aa: ASSIGTVATNEKLF

cdr3_length: 12
j_call: TRBJ2-2
v_call: TRBV6-4
cdr3_aa: ASSLSGNYGELF

cdr3_length: 13
j_call: TRBJ2-7
v_call: TRBV28
cdr3_aa: ASSPDGRNSYEQY

cdr3_length: 11
j_call: TRBJ1-2
v_call: TRBV2
cdr3_aa: ASREQDLYGYT

cdr3_length: 13
j_call: TRBJ1-2
v_call: TRBV10-3
cdr3_aa: AIYARGWYNYGYT

cdr3_length: 13
j_call: NA
v_call: TRBV5-6
cdr3_aa: ASSLALRGGYEQY

cdr3_length: 12
j_call: TRBJ2-5
v_call: TRBV9
cdr3_aa: ASSVLPSQETQY

cdr3_length: 8
j_call: TRBJ2-1
v_call: TRBV7-9
cdr3_aa: ASSSYEQF

cdr3_length: 13
j_call: TRBJ1-5
v_call: TRBV27
cdr3_aa: ASSTGGMYNQPQH

cdr3_length: 11
j_call: TRBJ1-1
v_call: TRBV5-1
cdr3_aa: ASKIQGLTEAF

cdr3_length: 15
j_call: TRBJ2-6
v_call: TRBV4-2
cdr3_aa: ASSQAGGGSGANVLT

cdr3_length: 11
j_call: TRBJ2-5
v_call: TRBV5-1
cdr3_aa: ASSLAGGETQY

cdr3_length: 11
j_call: TRBJ2-3
v_call: TRBV5-1
cdr3_aa: ASSRGAPDTQY

cdr3_length: 15
j_call: TRBJ2-1
v_call: TRBV6-1
cdr3_aa: ASSEARGLAGHNEQF

cdr3_length: 14
j_call: TRBJ2-7
v_call: TRBV11-2
cdr3_aa: ASSLVGAGRVYEQY

cdr3_length: 16
j_call: TRBJ2-3
v_call: TRBV7-9
cdr3_aa: ASSLSPSGFHGTDTQY

cdr3_length: 13
j_call: TRBJ1-2
v_call: TRBV27
cdr3_aa: ASSPLQTFNYGYT

cdr3_length: 11
j_call: TRBJ1-1
v_call: TRBV28
cdr3_aa: ASCRGLGTEAF

cdr3_length: 11
j_call: TRBJ2-7
v_call: TRBV11-2
cdr3_aa: ASSFGAPAGQY

cdr3_length: 13
j_call: TRBJ1-5
v_call: TRBV6-5
cdr3_aa: ASSRTGASNQPQH

cdr3_length: 12
j_call: TRBJ1-1
v_call: TRBV2
cdr3_aa: ASSDPPGGPEAF

cdr3_length: 11
j_call: TRBJ2-7
v_call: TRBV18
cdr3_aa: ASSDGRSYEQY

cdr3_length: 13
j_call: TRBJ2-3
v_call: TRBV28
cdr3_aa: ASRYAPGATDTQY

cdr3_length: 15
j_call: TRBJ2-2
v_call: TRBV5-1
cdr3_aa: ASSTRGLAGVAGELF